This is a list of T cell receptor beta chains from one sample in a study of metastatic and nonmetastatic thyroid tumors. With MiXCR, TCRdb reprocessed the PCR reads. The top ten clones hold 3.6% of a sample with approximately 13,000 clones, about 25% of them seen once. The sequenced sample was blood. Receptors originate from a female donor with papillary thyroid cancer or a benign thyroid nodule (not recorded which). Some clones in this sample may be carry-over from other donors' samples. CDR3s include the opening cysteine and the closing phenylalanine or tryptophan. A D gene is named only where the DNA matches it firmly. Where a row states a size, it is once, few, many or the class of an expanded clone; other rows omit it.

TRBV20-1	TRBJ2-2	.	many	CSARVGGARTTGELFF	TGCAGTGCTAGAGTTGGTGGGGCGAGGACCACCGGGGAGCTGTTTTTT
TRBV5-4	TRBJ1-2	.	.	CASSSTPGGYTF	TGTGCCAGCAGCTCGACCCCGGGCGGCTACACATTC
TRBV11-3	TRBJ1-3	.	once	CASSLAGTPPGNTIYF	TGTGCCAGCAGCTTAGCCGGGACACCACCTGGAAACACCATATATTTT
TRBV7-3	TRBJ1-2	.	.	CASSLIGGWGYTF	TGTGCCAGCAGCCTCATAGGGGGATGGGGCTACACCTTC
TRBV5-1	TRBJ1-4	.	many	CASRGQGREKLFF	TGCGCCAGCAGAGGGCAGGGTCGCGAAAAACTGTTTTTT
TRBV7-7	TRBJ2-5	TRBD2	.	CASSRRTSGGETQYF	TGTGCCAGCAGCCGACGGACTAGCGGGGGTGAGACCCAGTACTTC
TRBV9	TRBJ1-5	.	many	CASSVQGEDQPQHF	TGTGCCAGCAGCGTACAGGGTGAGGATCAGCCCCAGCATTTT
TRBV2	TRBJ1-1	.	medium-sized	CASSQGENTEAFF	TGTGCCAGCAGTCAGGGAGAAAACACTGAAGCTTTCTTT
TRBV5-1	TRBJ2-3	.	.	CASTLGALGGTDTQYF	TGCGCCAGCACTTTGGGGGCGCTAGGGGGAACAGATACTCAGTATTTT
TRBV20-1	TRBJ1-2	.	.	CSARGGPWEGDGYTF	TGCAGTGCTAGAGGGGGGCCATGGGAAGGGGATGGCTACACCTTC
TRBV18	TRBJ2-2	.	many	CASSPYLAGELFF	TGTGCCAGCTCACCCTACTTGGCCGGGGAGCTGTTTTTT
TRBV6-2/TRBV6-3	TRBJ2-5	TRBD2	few	CASSYVGGRETQYF	TGTGCCAGCAGTTACGTGGGCGGGAGAGAGACCCAGTACTTC
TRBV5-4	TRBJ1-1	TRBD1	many	CASRTGGDTEAFF	TGTGCCAGCAGGACAGGGGGGGACACTGAAGCTTTCTTT
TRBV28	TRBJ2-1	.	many	CATNLYNEQFF	TGTGCCACCAATCTCTACAATGAGCAGTTCTTC
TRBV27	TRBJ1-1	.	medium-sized	CASSYGRMNTEAFF	TGTGCCAGCAGCTACGGACGGATGAACACTGAAGCTTTCTTT
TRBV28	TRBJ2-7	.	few	CASIGTDPTYEQYF	TGTGCCAGCATTGGGACGGACCCCACCTACGAGCAGTACTTC
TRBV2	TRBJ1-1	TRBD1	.	CVSNRATGRVPNNEAFF	TGTGTCAGCAATCGGGCGACAGGGAGGGTTCCGAACAATGAAGCTTTCTTT
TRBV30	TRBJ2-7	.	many	CAWGGSREEQYF	TGTGCCTGGGGAGGGAGTAGGGAGGAGCAGTACTTC
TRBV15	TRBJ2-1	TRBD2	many	CATSRGTSGRNYF	TGTGCCACCAGCAGAGGGACTAGCGGGCGAAATTACTTC
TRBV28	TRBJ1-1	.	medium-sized	CASSRTGRGTEAFF	TGTGCCAGCAGTCGAACAGGGAGAGGGACTGAAGCTTTCTTT
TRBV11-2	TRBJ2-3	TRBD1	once	CASSLVTGGSPYTQYF	TGTGCCAGCAGCTTAGTGACAGGGGGCTCCCCGTATACGCAGTATTTT
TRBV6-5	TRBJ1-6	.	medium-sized	CASSYATEEGSPLHF	TGTGCCAGCAGTTACGCGACAGAGGAGGGATCACCCCTCCACTTT
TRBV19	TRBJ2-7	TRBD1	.	CASMGTAYEQYF	TGTGCCAGTATGGGGACAGCCTACGAGCAGTACTTC
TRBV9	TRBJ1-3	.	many	CASSVGVGNTIYF	TGTGCCAGCAGCGTAGGCGTCGGAAACACCATATATTTT
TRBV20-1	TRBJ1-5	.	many	CSASARSFSNQPQHF	TGCAGTGCTAGTGCCAGGTCCTTTAGCAATCAGCCCCAGCATTTT
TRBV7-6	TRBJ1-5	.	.	CASSPRVDRPHHF	TGTGCCAGCAGCCCTCGAGTTGATCGGCCCCATCATTTT
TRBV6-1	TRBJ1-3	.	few	CASSEGLGNTIYF	TGTGCCAGCAGTGAAGGGTTGGGAAACACCATATATTTT
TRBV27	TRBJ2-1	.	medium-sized	CASSLAAKGEQFF	TGTGCCAGCAGTTTAGCCGCTAAGGGTGAGCAGTTCTTC
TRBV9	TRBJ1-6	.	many	CASSSDNQNSPLHF	TGTGCCAGCAGCTCCGATAACCAGAATTCACCCCTCCACTTT
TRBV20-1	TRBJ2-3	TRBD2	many	CSADLAGGLRDTQYF	TGCAGTGCCGACCTAGCGGGGGGCCTCCGAGATACGCAGTATTTT
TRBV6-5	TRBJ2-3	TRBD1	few	CASSYSAQGAADTQYF	TGTGCCAGCAGTTACTCAGCTCAGGGGGCAGCGGATACGCAGTATTTT
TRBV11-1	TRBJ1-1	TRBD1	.	CASRTTGGPTEAFF	TGTGCCAGCAGGACGACAGGGGGCCCAACTGAAGCTTTCTTT
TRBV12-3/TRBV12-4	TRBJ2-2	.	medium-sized	CASRERFGSGELFF	TGTGCCAGCAGGGAAAGGTTTGGTTCCGGGGAGCTGTTTTTT
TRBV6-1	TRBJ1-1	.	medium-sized	CASSERSGNTEAFF	TGTGCCAGCAGTGAACGGTCGGGGAACACTGAAGCTTTCTTT
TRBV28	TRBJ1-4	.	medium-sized	CASSLTTRLFF	TGTGCCAGCAGTCTCACAACTCGACTGTTTTTT
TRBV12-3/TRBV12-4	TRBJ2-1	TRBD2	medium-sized	CASSLEALAGGYNEQFF	TGTGCCAGCAGTTTAGAGGCACTAGCGGGAGGGTACAATGAGCAGTTCTTC
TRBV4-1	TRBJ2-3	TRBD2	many	CASSQESAGGPSDTQYF	TGCGCCAGCAGCCAAGAATCAGCGGGAGGGCCGTCAGATACGCAGTATTTT
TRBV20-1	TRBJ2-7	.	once	CSARDARASEVTGAKYF	TGCAGTGCTAGAGATGCCAGGGCCTCCGAGGTAACGGGAGCCAAGTACTTC
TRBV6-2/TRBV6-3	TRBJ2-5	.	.	CASSPTPGLEGVRTQYF	TGTGCCAGCAGTCCTACACCTGGGCTAGAGGGGGTAAGGACCCAGTACTTC
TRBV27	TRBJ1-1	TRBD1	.	CASSEGTGRTEAFF	TGTGCCAGCAGTGAGGGGACAGGTCGTACTGAAGCTTTCTTT
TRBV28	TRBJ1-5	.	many	CASSQPGVGQPQHF	TGTGCCAGCAGCCAGCCAGGGGTAGGCCAGCCCCAGCATTTT
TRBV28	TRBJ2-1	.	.	CASSPRLSNEQFF	TGTGCCAGCAGCCCCAGGTTATCCAATGAGCAGTTCTTC
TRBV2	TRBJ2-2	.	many	CASSESTNTGELFF	TGTGCCAGCAGTGAATCTACAAACACCGGGGAGCTGTTTTTT
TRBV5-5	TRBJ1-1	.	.	CASSLWGGTTEAFF	TGTGCCAGCAGCTTGTGGGGGGGAACCACTGAAGCTTTCTTT